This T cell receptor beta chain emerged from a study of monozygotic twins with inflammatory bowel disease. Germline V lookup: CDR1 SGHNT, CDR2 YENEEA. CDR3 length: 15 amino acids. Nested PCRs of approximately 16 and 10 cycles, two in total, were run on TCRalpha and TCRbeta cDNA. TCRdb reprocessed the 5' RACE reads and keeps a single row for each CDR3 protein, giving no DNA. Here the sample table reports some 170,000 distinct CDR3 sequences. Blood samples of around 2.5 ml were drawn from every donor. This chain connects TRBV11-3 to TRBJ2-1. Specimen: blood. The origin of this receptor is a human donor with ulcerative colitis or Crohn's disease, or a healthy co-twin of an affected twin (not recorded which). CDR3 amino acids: CASSLVSGLRNEQFF.